These T cell receptor beta chains were read from a single sample in a study of blood T cell repertoires in COVID-19. Here immunoSEQ multiplex PCR was the method, and the copy in TCRdb shows in-frame clones only, minus some. This table has 310,000 or so clones, nearly 90% appearing once. The sequenced sample was PBMCs or T cells enriched from blood (not recorded which). The receptor source for this set is a woman in her 30s who had recovered from COVID-19. CDR3s include the opening cysteine and the closing phenylalanine or tryptophan. The order of the fields is V gene, D gene, clone size, J gene, CDR3 protein, CDR3 DNA. D genes are given only for firm matches. The size field is filled for only some rows; it gives once, few, many or a size class.

TRBV3-1/TRBV3-2,NA,once,TRBJ1-2,CASSQDPGDFGYTF,TGTGCCAGCAGCCAAGATCCAGGGGATTTTGGCTACACCTTC
TRBV6-1,NA,once,TRBJ1-1,CASSEGANTEAFF,TGTGCCAGCAGTGAAGGGGCCAACACTGAAGCTTTCTTT
TRBV18,NA,NA,TRBJ2-6,CASSLIPGISGANVLTF,TGTGCCAGCTCGCTAATTCCAGGGATCTCTGGGGCCAACGTCCTGACTTTC
TRBV19,NA,NA,TRBJ1-3,CASSIRVTAGNTIYF,TGTGCCAGTAGTATAAGGGTGACAGCCGGAAACACCATATATTTT
TRBV23-1,NA,NA,TRBJ1-5,CASSHGQGHQPQHF,TGCGCCAGCAGTCATGGGCAGGGTCACCAGCCCCAGCATTTT
TRBV11-2,TRBD1,NA,TRBJ1-2,CASSLGGTGGLYGYTF,TGTGCCAGCAGCTTAGGGGGGACAGGGGGCCTCTATGGCTACACCTTC
TRBV5-1,NA,NA,TRBJ1-1,CASSGGGGTQPEAFF,TGCGCCAGCAGCGGGGGGGGCGGTACCCAGCCGGAAGCTTTCTTT
TRBV7-2,NA,NA,TRBJ1-3,CASSLVQGSGNTIYF,TGTGCCAGCAGCTTAGTGCAGGGGTCTGGAAACACCATATATTTT
TRBV5-8,TRBD1,NA,TRBJ1-5,CASSTGQGGHQPQHF,TGTGCCAGCAGTACCGGACAGGGGGGCCATCAGCCCCAGCATTTT
TRBV5-6,NA,once,TRBJ1-3,CASSLAGKENTIYF,TGTGCCAGCAGCTTGGCAGGGAAGGAAAACACCATATATTTT
TRBV5-1,TRBD1,NA,TRBJ1-4,CASSGGTATNEKLFF,TGCGCCAGCAGCGGAGGGACAGCAACTAATGAAAAACTGTTTTTT
TRBV9,NA,NA,TRBJ2-1,CASSVANTGYNEQFF,TGTGCCAGCAGCGTAGCAAATACAGGGTACAATGAGCAGTTCTTC
TRBV3-1/TRBV3-2,TRBD1,NA,TRBJ2-6,CASSHDRGRGGANVLTF,TGTGCCAGCAGCCACGACAGGGGGCGAGGTGGGGCCAACGTCCTGACTTTC
TRBV6-6,NA,NA,TRBJ1-1,CASSPRGGRDMNTEAFF,TGTGCCAGCAGTCCTCGGGGGGGGAGGGACATGAACACTGAAGCTTTCTTT
TRBV7-9,TRBD2,NA,TRBJ2-5,CASSRVSGGGGETQYF,TGTGCCAGCAGCCGGGTGAGCGGGGGGGGCGGAGAGACCCAGTACTTC
TRBV5-4,NA,few,TRBJ1-1,CASSLGQARENTEAFF,TGTGCCAGCAGCTTGGGGCAGGCGAGGGAAAACACTGAAGCTTTCTTT
TRBV5-1,NA,once,TRBJ1-1,CASFLGSNTEAFF,TGCGCCAGCTTTCTTGGCTCCAACACTGAAGCTTTCTTT
TRBV6-5,TRBD1,once,TRBJ1-2,CASTRGVYGYTF,TGTGCCAGCACCAGGGGGGTCTATGGCTACACCTTC
TRBV19,NA,NA,TRBJ1-6,CASRGGVDSPLHF,TGTGCCAGTAGAGGAGGGGTTGACTCACCCCTCCACTTT
TRBV30,TRBD1,NA,TRBJ1-1,CAWKTGRDTEAFF,TGTGCCTGGAAGACAGGGCGAGATACTGAAGCTTTCTTT
TRBV18,TRBD1,NA,TRBJ1-2,CASSRGGTEGGYTF,TGTGCCAGCTCACGAGGCGGGACAGAAGGAGGCTACACCTTC
TRBV19,NA,few,TRBJ1-5,CASSVPGGGQPQHF,TGTGCCAGTAGTGTCCCGGGGGGCGGCCAGCCCCAGCATTTT